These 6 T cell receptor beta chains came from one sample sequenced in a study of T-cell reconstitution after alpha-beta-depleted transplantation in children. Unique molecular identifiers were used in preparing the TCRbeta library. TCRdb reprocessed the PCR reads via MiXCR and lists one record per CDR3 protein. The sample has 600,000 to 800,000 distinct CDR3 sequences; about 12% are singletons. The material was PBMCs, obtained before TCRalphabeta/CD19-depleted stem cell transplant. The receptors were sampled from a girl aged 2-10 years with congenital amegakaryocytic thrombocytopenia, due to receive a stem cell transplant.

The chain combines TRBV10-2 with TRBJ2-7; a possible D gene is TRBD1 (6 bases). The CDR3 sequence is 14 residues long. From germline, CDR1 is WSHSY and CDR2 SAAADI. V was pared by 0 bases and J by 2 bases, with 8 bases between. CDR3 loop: CASSESWGPYEQYF. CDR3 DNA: TGCGCCAGCAGTGAGTCGTGGGGGCCCTACGAGCAGTACTTC.

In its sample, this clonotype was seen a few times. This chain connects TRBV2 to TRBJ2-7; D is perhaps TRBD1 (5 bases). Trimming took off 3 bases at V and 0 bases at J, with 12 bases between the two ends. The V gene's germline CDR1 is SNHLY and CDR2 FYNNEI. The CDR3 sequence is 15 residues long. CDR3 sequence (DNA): TGTGCCAGCAGTGAGGGGCAGGGCCTCTCCTACGAGCAGTACTTC. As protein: CASSEGQGLSYEQYF.

The CDR3 DNA reads as TGTGCCAGCTCACCATCCCAGGGTGAGCAGTTCTTC. Its protein is CASSPSQGEQFF. The genes are TRBV18 and TRBJ2-1, with D possibly matching TRBD1 (5 bases). The CDR3 runs to 12 residues. Trimming took 2 bases from V and 9 from J, leaving 8 bases between them. CDR1 KGHSH and CDR2 LQKENI come from the germline V gene. Full variable domain (outside the CDR3, taken from reference TRBV18 and TRBJ2-1): NAGVMQNPRHLVRRRGQEARLRCSPMKGHSHVYWYRQLPEEGLKFMVYLQKENIIDESGMPKERFSAEFPKEGPSILRIQQVVRGDSAAYFCASSPSQGEQFFGPGTRLTVL.

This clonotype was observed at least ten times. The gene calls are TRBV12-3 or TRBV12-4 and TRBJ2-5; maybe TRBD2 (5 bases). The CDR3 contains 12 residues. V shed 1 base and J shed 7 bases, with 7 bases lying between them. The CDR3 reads CASSLVGRTQYF. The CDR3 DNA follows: TGTGCCAGCAGTTTAGTGGGGAGGACCCAGTACTTC.

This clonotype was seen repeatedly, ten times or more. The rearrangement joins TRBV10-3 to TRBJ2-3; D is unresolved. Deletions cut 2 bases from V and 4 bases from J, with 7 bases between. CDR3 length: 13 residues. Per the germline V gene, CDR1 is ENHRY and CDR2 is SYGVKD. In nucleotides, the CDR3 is TGTGCCATCAGTGAGGGAGATGCAGATACGCAGTATTTT. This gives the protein CAISEGDADTQYF.

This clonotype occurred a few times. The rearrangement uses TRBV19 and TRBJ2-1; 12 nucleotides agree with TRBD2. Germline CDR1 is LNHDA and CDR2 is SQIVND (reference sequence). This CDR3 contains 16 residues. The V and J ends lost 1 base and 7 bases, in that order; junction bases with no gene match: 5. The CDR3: CASSIVRTSGNNEQFF. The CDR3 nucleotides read TGTGCCAGTAGTATAGTCAGGACTAGCGGGAATAATGAGCAGTTCTTC.